These T cell receptor beta chains were read from a single sample in a study of identical twins. TCRdb re-called the 5' RACE reads through MiXCR, storing one row per CDR3 protein. The sample has about 1.7 million distinct CDR3 sequences, around 29% seen once. The sequencing sample was made of cord blood. Every receptor here comes from a newborn girl in good health. The CDR3 runs from the conserved cysteine through the conserved F or W. The order of the fields is CDR3 DNA, CDR3 protein, D gene, J gene, clone size, V gene. A D gene is named only where the DNA matches it firmly. Size is omitted from some rows. Given values are once, few, many or a class for expanded clones.

CDR3 DNA: TGTGCCAGCAGCGCCGGTAGCGGGGAGTACCAAGAGACCCAGTACTTC; CDR3 protein: CASSAGSGEYQETQYF; D gene: TRBD2; J gene: TRBJ2-5; clone size: NA; V gene: TRBV7-8
CDR3 DNA: TGCAGTGCTCCTGGACGGGTGGATGGCTACACCTTC; CDR3 protein: CSAPGRVDGYTF; D gene: NA; J gene: TRBJ1-2; clone size: NA; V gene: TRBV20-1
CDR3 DNA: TGTGCCAGCTCACGTGGGGAGGTGGAAGCCTACGAGCAGTACTTC; CDR3 protein: CASSRGEVEAYEQYF; D gene: NA; J gene: TRBJ2-7; clone size: NA; V gene: TRBV18
CDR3 DNA: TGTGCCAGCAGCTACCAGGACAGGTGGCAGACCCAGTACTTC; CDR3 protein: CASSYQDRWQTQYF; D gene: TRBD1; J gene: TRBJ2-5; clone size: few; V gene: TRBV7-9
CDR3 DNA: TGTGCCAGCAGCTCCTATTACAGGGGGAATGGGGCCAACGTCCTGACTTTC; CDR3 protein: CASSSYYRGNGANVLTF; D gene: TRBD1; J gene: TRBJ2-6; clone size: few; V gene: TRBV6-4
CDR3 DNA: TGCAGTGCTACCGGACTAGCGGGGGGACAAGAGACCCAGTACTTC; CDR3 protein: CSATGLAGGQETQYF; D gene: TRBD2; J gene: TRBJ2-5; clone size: once; V gene: TRBV20-1
CDR3 DNA: TGTGCCAGCAGCGTAAATAGCGGGATAAACGAGCAGTACTTC; CDR3 protein: CASSVNSGINEQYF; D gene: TRBD2; J gene: TRBJ2-7; clone size: many; V gene: TRBV3-1
CDR3 DNA: TGTGCCAGCAGTTACTCGAGCAGGGATCAGCCCCAGCATTTT; CDR3 protein: CASSYSSRDQPQHF; D gene: NA; J gene: TRBJ1-5; clone size: few; V gene: TRBV6-5
CDR3 DNA: TGTGCCAGCAGCTTCGGTTTGGCGACCCAGTACTTC; CDR3 protein: CASSFGLATQYF; D gene: NA; J gene: TRBJ2-5; clone size: NA; V gene: TRBV7-2
CDR3 DNA: TGTGCCAGCAGTCAAAGGGATCCAGATACGCAGTATTTT; CDR3 protein: CASSQRDPDTQYF; D gene: NA; J gene: TRBJ2-3; clone size: few; V gene: TRBV25-1
CDR3 DNA: TGCGCCAGCAGCCTCCTGATAGCGAGAGGAGGCGAGCAGTACTTC; CDR3 protein: CASSLLIARGGEQYF; D gene: NA; J gene: TRBJ2-7; clone size: NA; V gene: TRBV4-1
CDR3 DNA: TGTGCCGCAGACGCCGGGTCCTCCTACGAGCAGTACTTC; CDR3 protein: CAADAGSSYEQYF; D gene: NA; J gene: TRBJ2-7; clone size: few; V gene: TRBV10-3
CDR3 DNA: TGCAGTGCTAGAGGGACTAGCGGGGGGAATCTAGCCAAAAACATTCAGTACTTC; CDR3 protein: CSARGTSGGNLAKNIQYF; D gene: TRBD2; J gene: TRBJ2-4; clone size: few; V gene: TRBV20-1
CDR3 DNA: TGTGCCACCAGCAAGAGGGAGCTTGGGGCCAACGTCCTGACTTTC; CDR3 protein: CATSKRELGANVLTF; D gene: NA; J gene: TRBJ2-6; clone size: NA; V gene: TRBV15